Presented here are 9 T cell receptor beta chains from one specimen sequenced in a study of human T cells and chemical hapten exposure. Time point described: pre-sensitization, week 0. Indicated treatment: therapeutic diphenylcyclopropenone sensitization with weekly scalp DPC. MiXCR, applied by TCRdb to the RACE reads, yields one record per CDR3 protein. Seen here are roughly 260,000 distinct CDR3 sequences, about 8.1% observed once, and the top ten hold under 2.5%. The source was whole blood, collected in connection with sensitization to the hapten diphenylcyclopropenone (DPC). These receptors came from a middle-aged woman with alopecia areata. Some clones in this sample may be carry-over from other donors' samples.

This chain connects TRBV7-9 to TRBJ2-1; 8 bases are a match to TRBD2. This CDR3 is built from 15 residues. The ends lost 5 bases at V and 3 bases at J; junction bases unmatched: 6. Germline CDR1 and CDR2: SEHNR and FQNEAQ (reference sequence). The CDR3 loop is CASSTQRERYNEQFF. The CDR3 nucleotides are TGTGCCAGCAGCACCCAGCGGGAGCGCTACAATGAGCAGTTCTTC. Looking up the rest from reference TRBV7-9 and TRBJ2-1 gives the full variable domain: DTGVSQNPRHKITKRGQNVTFRCDPISEHNRLYWYRQTLGQGPEFLTYFQNEAQLEKSRLLSDRFSAERPKGSFSTLEIQRTEQGDSAMYLCASSTQRERYNEQFFGPGTRLTVL.

In its sample, this clonotype was seen many times. The CDR3 loop reads CSYLGAANEQFF. The CDR3 DNA is TGCAGCTACCTAGGGGCAGCCAATGAGCAGTTCTTC. The chain carries TRBV29-1 and TRBJ2-1; maybe TRBD1 (5 bases). CDR1 and CDR2 from the germline V gene are SQVTM and ANQGSEA. Between the trimmed V and J ends, which lost 8 bases and 6 bases, there was a span of 14 bases. The length of the CDR3 is 12 residues.

This clonotype appeared many times. The gene calls are TRBV4-2 and TRBJ1-4; D gene unclear. V was cut by 1 base and J by 5 bases, with 11 bases left in between. Germline CDR1 and CDR2: LGHNA and YNFKEQ. CDR3 length: 15 amino acids. The CDR3 spells CASSQVLQINEKLFF. The CDR3 region has the DNA TGTGCCAGCAGCCAAGTTCTACAGATCAATGAAAAACTGTTTTTT.

This clonotype was observed at least ten times. The gene calls are TRBV12-3 or TRBV12-4 and TRBJ1-5; the match to TRBD1 covers 9 bases. This CDR3 has 14 residues. V gave up 1 base and J gave up 6 bases; unmatched junction bases: 1. CDR3 residues: CASSLGTGAQPQHF. CDR3 bases: TGTGCCAGCAGTTTAGGGACAGGGGCTCAGCCCCAGCATTTT.

This clonotype has more than one count but fewer than ten. This chain links TRBV7-9 with TRBJ2-3; D possibly corresponds to TRBD2 (6 bases). Germline V gene data show CDR1 as SEHNR and CDR2 as FQNEAQ (reference sequence). Trimming cost V 8 bases and J 4 bases, with 19 bases left between them. The CDR3 sequence is 15 residues long. The DNA of the CDR3 is TGTGCCAGCGTGCCGGAGGGAGATCCGTCAGATACGCAGTATTTT. It codes for CASVPEGDPSDTQYF.

The V and J genes are TRBV6-1 and TRBJ1-1; weak D call: TRBD1 (5 bases). The CDR3 extends over 14 amino acids. V dropped 6 bases and J dropped 0 bases, with 11 bases sitting between them. CDR1 and CDR2 (germline): MNHNS, SASEGT. Here the CDR3 DNA reads TGTGCCAGCAGGGGGCTAACCTTGAACACTGAAGCTTTCTTT. As protein: CASRGLTLNTEAFF.

This clonotype appeared a few times. The chain is built from TRBV6-5 and TRBJ1-2, with TRBD1 matching over 7 bases. CDR1 is MNHEY, CDR2 SVGAGI, per germline. The V segment lost 2 bases and the J segment 5 bases; nucleotides outside the gene matches: 8. There are 15 residues in the CDR3. The CDR3 bases are TGTGCCAGCAGTTACCCGACAGGGCAGGGATATGGCTACACCTTC. Its protein is CASSYPTGQGYGYTF.

This clonotype has a handful of counts. The chain uses TRBV3-1 and TRBJ1-6; 7 bases map to TRBD1. J lost 7 bases, V lost 2 bases, and 5 bases had no gene match. The CDR3 contains 15 residues. CDR1 and CDR2 from the germline V gene are LGHDT and YNNKEL (reference sequence). CDR3 residues: CASSQNIQGNSPLHF. CDR3 DNA sequence: TGTGCCAGCAGCCAAAACATACAGGGGAATTCACCCCTCCACTTT.

V and J are TRBV28 and TRBJ1-2, with 8 bases aligning to TRBD1. Germline assignment: CDR1 MDHEN and CDR2 SYDVKM. The J segment lost 4 bases and the V segment lost 6 bases, leaving 10 bases of the junction unmatched. This CDR3 is built from 15 residues. The CDR3 loop reads CASSSHGQGGYGYTF. For the CDR3, the DNA is TGTGCCAGCAGCTCCCACGGACAGGGCGGCTATGGCTACACCTTC.